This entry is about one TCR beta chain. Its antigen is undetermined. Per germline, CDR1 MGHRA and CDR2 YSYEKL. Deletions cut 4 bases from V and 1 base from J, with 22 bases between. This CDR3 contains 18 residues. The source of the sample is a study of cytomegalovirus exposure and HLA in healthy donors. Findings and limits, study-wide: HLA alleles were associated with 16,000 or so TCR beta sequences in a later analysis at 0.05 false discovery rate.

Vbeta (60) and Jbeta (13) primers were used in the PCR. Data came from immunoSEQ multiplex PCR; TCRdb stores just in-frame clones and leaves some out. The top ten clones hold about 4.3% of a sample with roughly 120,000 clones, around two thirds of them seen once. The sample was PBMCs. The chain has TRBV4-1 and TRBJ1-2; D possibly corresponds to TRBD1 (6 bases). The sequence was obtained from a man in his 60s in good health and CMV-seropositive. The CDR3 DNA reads TGCGCCAGCAGCCTAGACGTGGCAGGGGTAGGGGTTAACTATGGCTACACCTTC. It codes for CASSLDVAGVGVNYGYTF.